What follows is one TCR beta chain and its context. The antigen is not known. The germline V gene encodes CDR1 MNHEY and CDR2 SVGEGT. The V end was cut by 2 bases, the J end by 11 bases, with 15 bases between. The CDR3 contains 13 residues. This record belongs to a study of human T cells and chemical hapten exposure. As for the study in general: A mostly female patient group had alopecia areata, totalis or universalis. Study-wide findings and caveats: Expanded TCR counts at PT1 went up together with patch test score, a positive correlation.

TCRdb fed the RACE reads into MiXCR, producing one record per CDR3 protein. The sample lists around 110,000 distinct CDR3 sequences; around 12% were seen once. Time point noted: pre-sensitization, week 0. The treatment denotes: therapeutic diphenylcyclopropenone sensitization with weekly scalp DPC. Each patch-test visit's blood sample preceded patch application. Sequencing was performed on whole blood, taken in connection with sensitization to the hapten diphenylcyclopropenone (DPC). This chain connects TRBV6-2 or TRBV6-3 to TRBJ1-1; D remains unclear. The sequence was obtained from a woman aged 45-60 years with alopecia areata. Some clones in this sample may be carry-over from other donors' samples. The CDR3 bases are TGTGCCAGCAGTTACGATGGGTCCCGAACGGCTTTCTTT. Residues: CASSYDGSRTAFF.